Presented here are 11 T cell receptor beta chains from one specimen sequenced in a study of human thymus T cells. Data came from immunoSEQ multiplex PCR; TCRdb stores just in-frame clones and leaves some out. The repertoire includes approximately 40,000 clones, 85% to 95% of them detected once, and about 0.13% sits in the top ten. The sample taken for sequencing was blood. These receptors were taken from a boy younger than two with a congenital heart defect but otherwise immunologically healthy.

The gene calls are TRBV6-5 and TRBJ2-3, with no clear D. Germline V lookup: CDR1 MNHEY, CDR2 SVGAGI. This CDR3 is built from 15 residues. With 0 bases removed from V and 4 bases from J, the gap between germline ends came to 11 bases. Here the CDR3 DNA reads TGTGCCAGCAGTTACTCGTGGGCAGAGGCAGATACGCAGTATTTT. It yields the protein CASSYSWAEADTQYF.

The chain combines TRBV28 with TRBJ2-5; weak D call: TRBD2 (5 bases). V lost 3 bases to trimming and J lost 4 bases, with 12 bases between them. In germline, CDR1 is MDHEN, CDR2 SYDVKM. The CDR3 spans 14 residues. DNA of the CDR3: TGTGCCAGCAGTTTTATAGAGGGTGGAGAGACCCAGTACTTC. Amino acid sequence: CASSFIEGGETQYF.

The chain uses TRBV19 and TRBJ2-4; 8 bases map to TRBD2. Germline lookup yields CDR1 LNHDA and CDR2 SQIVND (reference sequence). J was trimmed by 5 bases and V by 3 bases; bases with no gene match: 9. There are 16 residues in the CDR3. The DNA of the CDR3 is TGTGCCAGTAGTATTCAAGCGGGGGTGGTGGAAAACATTCAGTACTTC. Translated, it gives CASSIQAGVVENIQYF.

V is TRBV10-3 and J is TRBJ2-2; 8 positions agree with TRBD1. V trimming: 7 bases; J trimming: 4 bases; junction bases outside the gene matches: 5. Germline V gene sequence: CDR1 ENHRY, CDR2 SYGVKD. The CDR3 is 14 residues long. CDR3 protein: CAITQGQGTGELFF. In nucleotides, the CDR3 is TGTGCCATCACCCAAGGACAGGGCACCGGGGAGCTGTTTTTT.

In nucleotides, the CDR3 is TGCGCCAGCAGCCCCCTGTTAGCTAAGTACACCGGGGAGCTGTTTTTT. Translation gives CASSPLLAKYTGELFF. This sequence joins TRBV5-1 and TRBJ2-2; D is unresolved. Germline-derived CDR1 and CDR2 are SGHRS and YFSETQ. The V end lost 4 bases, the J end lost 3 bases, and 16 bases lay between the germline ends. The CDR3 sequence is 16 residues long.

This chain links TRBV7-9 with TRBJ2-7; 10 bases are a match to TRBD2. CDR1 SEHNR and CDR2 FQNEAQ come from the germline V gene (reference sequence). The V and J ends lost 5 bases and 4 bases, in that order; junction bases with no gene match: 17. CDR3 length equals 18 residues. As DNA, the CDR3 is TGTGCCAGCAGCCACGAGGCTAGCGGGGGCCCCACTCCTTACGAGCAGTACTTC. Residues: CASSHEASGGPTPYEQYF.

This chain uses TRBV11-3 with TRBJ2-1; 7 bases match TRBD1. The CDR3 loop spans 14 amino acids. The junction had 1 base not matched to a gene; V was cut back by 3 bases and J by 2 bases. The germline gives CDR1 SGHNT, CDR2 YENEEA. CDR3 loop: CASSFDRAYNEQFF. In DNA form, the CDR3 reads TGTGCCAGCAGCTTCGACAGGGCCTACAATGAGCAGTTCTTC.

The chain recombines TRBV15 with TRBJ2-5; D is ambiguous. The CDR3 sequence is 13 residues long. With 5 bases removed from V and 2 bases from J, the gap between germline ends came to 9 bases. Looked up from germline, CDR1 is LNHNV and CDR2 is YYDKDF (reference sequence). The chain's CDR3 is CATSEASQETQYF. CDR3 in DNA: TGTGCCACCAGCGAGGCTAGTCAAGAGACCCAGTACTTC.

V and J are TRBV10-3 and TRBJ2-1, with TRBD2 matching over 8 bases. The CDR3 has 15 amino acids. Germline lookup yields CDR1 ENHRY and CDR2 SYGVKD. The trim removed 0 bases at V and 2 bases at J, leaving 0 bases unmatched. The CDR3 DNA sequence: TGTGCCATCAGTGAGTCTAGCGGGGCCTACAATGAGCAGTTCTTC. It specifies CAISESSGAYNEQFF.

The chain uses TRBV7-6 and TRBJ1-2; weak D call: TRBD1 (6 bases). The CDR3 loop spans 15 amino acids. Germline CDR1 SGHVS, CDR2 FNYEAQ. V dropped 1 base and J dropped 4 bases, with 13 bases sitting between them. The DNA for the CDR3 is TGTGCCAGCAGCTTAGAGAGGGGGGCGGGCTATGGCTACACCTTC. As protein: CASSLERGAGYGYTF.

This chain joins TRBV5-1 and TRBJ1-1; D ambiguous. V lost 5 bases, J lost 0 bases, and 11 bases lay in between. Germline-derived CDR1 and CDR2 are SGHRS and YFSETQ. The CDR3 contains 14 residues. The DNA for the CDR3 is TGCGCCAGCAGGCTGCAGGCGGTGAACACTGAAGCTTTCTTT. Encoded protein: CASRLQAVNTEAFF. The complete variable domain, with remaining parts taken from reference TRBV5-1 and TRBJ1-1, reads KAGVTQTPRYLIKTRGQQVTLSCSPISGHRSVSWYQQTPGQGLQFLFEYFSETQRNKGNFPGRFSGRQFSNSRSEMNVSTLELGDSALYLCASRLQAVNTEAFFGQGTRLTVV.